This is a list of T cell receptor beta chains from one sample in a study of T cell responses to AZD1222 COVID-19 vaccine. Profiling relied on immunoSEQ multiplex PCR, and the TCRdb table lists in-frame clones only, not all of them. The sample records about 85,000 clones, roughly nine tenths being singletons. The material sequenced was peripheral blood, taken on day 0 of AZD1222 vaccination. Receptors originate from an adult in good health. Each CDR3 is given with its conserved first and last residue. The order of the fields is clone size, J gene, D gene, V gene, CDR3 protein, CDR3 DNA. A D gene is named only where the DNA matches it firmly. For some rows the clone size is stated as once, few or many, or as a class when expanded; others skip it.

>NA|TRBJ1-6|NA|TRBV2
CASSDVQLRDSPLHF
TGTGCCAGCAGTGATGTTCAGCTACGGGATTCACCCCTCCACTTT
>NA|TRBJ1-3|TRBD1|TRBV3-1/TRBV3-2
CASSPGTASGNTIYF
TGTGCCAGCAGCCCCGGGACAGCCTCTGGAAACACCATATATTTT
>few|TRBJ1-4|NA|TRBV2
CASRGGQAIQTNEKLFF
TGTGCCAGCAGGGGGGGACAAGCCATTCAAACTAATGAAAAACTGTTTTTT
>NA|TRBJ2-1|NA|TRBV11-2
CASSLEFEGLPWNEQFF
TGTGCCAGCAGCTTAGAGTTCGAGGGCCTCCCCTGGAATGAGCAGTTCTTC
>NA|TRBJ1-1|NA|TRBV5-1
CASSLETANTEAFF
TGCGCCAGCAGCTTGGAGACTGCGAACACTGAAGCTTTCTTT
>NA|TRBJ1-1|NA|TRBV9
CASSALGGAEAFF
TGTGCCAGCAGCGCCTTAGGGGGGGCGGAAGCTTTCTTT
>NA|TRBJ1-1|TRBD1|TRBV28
CASSLQGGQGVNTEAFF
TGTGCCAGCAGTCTCCAAGGGGGACAGGGGGTAAACACTGAAGCTTTCTTT
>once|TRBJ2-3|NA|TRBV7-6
CASSLGGGRDTQYF
TGTGCCAGCAGCTTAGGAGGGGGTAGGGATACGCAGTATTTT
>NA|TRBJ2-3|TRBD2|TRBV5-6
CASSLWLAGVDTQYF
TGTGCCAGCAGCTTGTGGCTAGCGGGGGTAGATACGCAGTATTTT
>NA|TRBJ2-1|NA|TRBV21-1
CASSKRVRHNEQFF
TGTGCCAGCAGCAAAAGGGTACGCCACAATGAGCAGTTCTTC
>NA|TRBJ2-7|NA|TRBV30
CAWSLGVSGYEQYF
TGTGCCTGGAGTTTGGGGGTTTCGGGATACGAGCAGTACTTC
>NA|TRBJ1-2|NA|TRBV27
CASSLYGDYGYTF
TGTGCCAGCAGTTTATACGGGGACTATGGCTACACCTTC
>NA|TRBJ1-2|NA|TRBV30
CAWSRRGQGNGYTF
TGTGCCTGGAGTCGTAGGGGCCAGGGGAACGGCTACACCTTC
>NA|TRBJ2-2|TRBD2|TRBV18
CASSPRLAGGPSAGELFF
TGTGCCAGCTCACCGCGGCTAGCGGGAGGGCCGTCGGCCGGGGAGCTGTTTTTT
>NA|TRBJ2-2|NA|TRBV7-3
CASSLTGGANTGELFF
TGTGCCAGCAGCTTAACGGGGGGCGCGAACACCGGGGAGCTGTTTTTT
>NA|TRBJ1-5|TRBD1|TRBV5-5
CAFIRDRGIFNQPQHF
TGTGCCTTTATCCGGGACAGGGGTATTTTCAATCAGCCCCAGCATTTT
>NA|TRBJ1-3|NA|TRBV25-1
CASSPWVIDTIYF
TGTGCCAGCAGCCCTTGGGTGATAGACACCATATATTTT
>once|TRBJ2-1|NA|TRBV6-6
CASSLGLLSSYNEQFF
TGTGCCAGCAGTTTAGGTTTACTGAGCTCCTACAATGAGCAGTTCTTC
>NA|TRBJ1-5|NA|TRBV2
CASSARQNSNQPQHF
TGTGCCAGCAGTGCTAGACAGAATAGCAATCAGCCCCAGCATTTT
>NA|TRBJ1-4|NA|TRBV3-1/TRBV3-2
CASSQGRGEEKLFF
TGTGCCAGCAGCCAAGGACGGGGGGAAGAAAAACTGTTTTTT
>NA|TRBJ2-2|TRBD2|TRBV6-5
CASTLGTSGFGELFF
TGTGCCAGCACCCTCGGGACTAGCGGGTTCGGGGAGCTGTTTTTT
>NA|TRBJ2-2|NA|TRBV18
CASSQQTGELFF
TGTGCCAGCTCCCAACAAACCGGGGAGCTGTTTTTT
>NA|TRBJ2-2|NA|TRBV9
CASSVGASQTGELFF
TGTGCCAGCAGCGTAGGGGCCAGCCAGACCGGGGAGCTGTTTTTT
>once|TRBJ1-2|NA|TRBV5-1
CASSLGRGYREGGYTF
TGCGCCAGCAGCCTGGGCCGTGGCTATCGGGAGGGTGGCTACACCTTC
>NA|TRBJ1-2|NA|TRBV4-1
CASSPEQGSGYGYTF
TGCGCCAGCAGCCCCGAACAGGGATCAGGGTATGGCTACACCTTC
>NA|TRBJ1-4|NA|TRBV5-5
CASSHPGLQGEKLFF
TGTGCCAGCAGTCACCCAGGGCTGCAGGGGGAAAAACTGTTTTTT
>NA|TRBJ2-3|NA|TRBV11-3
CASSYSGPDTQYF
TGTGCCAGCAGTTATAGCGGTCCAGATACGCAGTATTTT
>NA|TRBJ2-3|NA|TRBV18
CASSPPGRGTTDTQYF
TGTGCCAGCTCACCACCCGGCAGGGGAACCACAGATACGCAGTATTTT
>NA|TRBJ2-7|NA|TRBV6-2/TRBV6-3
CASSLLGEREQYF
TGTGCCAGCAGTTTACTGGGGGAGAGAGAGCAGTACTTC
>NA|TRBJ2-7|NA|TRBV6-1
CASSEYYEQYF
TGTGCCAGCAGTGAATATTACGAGCAGTACTTC
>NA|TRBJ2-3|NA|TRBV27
CASSLRGTDTQYF
TGTGCCAGCAGTTTACGGGGCACAGATACGCAGTATTTT
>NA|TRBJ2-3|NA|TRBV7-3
CASKLRGSTDTQYF
TGTGCCAGCAAGCTTAGAGGGAGCACAGATACGCAGTATTTT
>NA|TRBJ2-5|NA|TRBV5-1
CASSLLGSQETQYF
TGCGCCAGCAGCTTGTTGGGCAGCCAAGAGACCCAGTACTTC
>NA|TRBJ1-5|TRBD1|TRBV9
CASPWTGSFHPRLVGNQPQHF
TGTGCCAGCCCGTGGACAGGGTCTTTTCACCCTCGATTGGTTGGCAATCAGCCCCAGCATTTT
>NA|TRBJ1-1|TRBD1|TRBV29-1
CSVYRGQTEAFF
TGCAGCGTTTACAGGGGGCAAACTGAAGCTTTCTTT
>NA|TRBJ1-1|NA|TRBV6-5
CASSSTQTMNAEAFF
TGTGCCAGCAGTTCCACCCAAACAATGAACGCTGAAGCTTTCTTT